These T cell receptor beta chains were read from a single sample in a study of T cell clusters in autoimmune cytopenias. Reanalyzing the multiplex PCR reads, TCRdb keeps one entry per CDR3 protein, without DNA. The sample has over 6,500 distinct CDR3 sequences. This same sample was also taken into another study, of T cell repertoires in aging, cancer and after chemotherapy.

The sample comprised peripheral blood. These receptors were obtained from a human donor in good health. Both conserved end residues are part of each CDR3. Size values are once, few and many counts, or a class for expanded clones, and some rows have none.

abundance,j_gene,v_gene,CDR3aa
NA,TRBJ1-4,TRBV12-3/TRBV12-4,CASRGDRTNEKLFF
NA,TRBJ2-3,TRBV27,CASSLRGGSTDTQYF
NA,TRBJ2-1,TRBV27,CASSLGTGGNNEQFF
NA,TRBJ1-1,TRBV30,CAWSARNTEAFF
medium-sized,TRBJ2-7,TRBV19,CASSDRGQSRGEQYF
medium-sized,TRBJ2-2,TRBV5-6,CASSSEGTYWNTGELFF
NA,TRBJ1-2,TRBV6-1,CASFSGTNYGYTF
NA,TRBJ1-4,TRBV12-3/TRBV12-4,CASSPGDTPKTEKLFF
NA,TRBJ2-5,TRBV5-4,CASSLAFQFQETQYF
NA,TRBJ2-1,TRBV10-3,CAISESDGPGDEQFF
NA,TRBJ2-7,TRBV6-5,CASRPLQGESYEQYF
medium-sized,TRBJ2-1,TRBV6-5,CASSYRREHNEQFF
NA,TRBJ2-7,TRBV5-5,CASSLGPKVSEQYF
medium-sized,TRBJ2-5,TRBV19,CASSQGRAPQETQYF
NA,TRBJ1-2,TRBV5-6,CASSLELVRAGYTF
medium-sized,TRBJ2-7,TRBV29-1,CSVVQINYEQYF
NA,TRBJ2-7,TRBV7-6,CASSPAGLAGVPYEQYF
NA,TRBJ2-3,TRBV11-2,CASSIGRQPRLDTQYF
NA,TRBJ1-6,TRBV5-5,CASSLEQTQNSPLHF
NA,TRBJ2-1,TRBV11-2,CASRLTGSPQSEKFF
medium-sized,TRBJ2-3,TRBV5-3,CARSYPGEHTQYF
NA,TRBJ2-3,TRBV12-3/TRBV12-4,CASSQTYTGDTQYF
medium-sized,TRBJ2-3,TRBV19,CASSMGRTDTQYF
NA,TRBJ1-6,TRBV6-5,CASSYSRDNSPLHF
NA,TRBJ2-3,TRBV13,CASSLGGGVTDTQYF
NA,TRBJ1-4,TRBV6-5,CASSYSEGWGEKLFF
NA,TRBJ2-7,TRBV20-1,CSAREDRAAYEQYF
NA,TRBJ2-1,TRBV12-3/TRBV12-4,CASSLVTSVSYNEQFF
NA,TRBJ2-5,TRBV11-2,CASSLVQGGWAQYF
NA,TRBJ1-1,TRBV10-1,CASSEGQGEAEAFF
NA,TRBJ2-7,TRBV6-5,CASSFVASGEVQYF
NA,TRBJ2-3,TRBV6-4,CASSSSGEGTDTQYF
NA,TRBJ2-7,TRBV19,CASSIGGRAGNSYEQYF
NA,TRBJ1-1,TRBV13,CASRRTGGSTEAFF
medium-sized,TRBJ2-1,TRBV19,CASSISSDSYNEQFF
medium-sized,TRBJ1-5,TRBV19,CASSAGGNQPQHF
NA,TRBJ2-1,TRBV27,CASRLAGAVNEQFF
NA,TRBJ2-2,TRBV30,CAWSRTSGGAQRFAGELFF
NA,TRBJ1-6,TRBV6-6,CASSYAAYNSPLHF
NA,TRBJ2-3,TRBV12-3/TRBV12-4,CASIGRGQSTDTQYF
NA,TRBJ1-1,TRBV27,CASSSLEKNTEAFF
NA,TRBJ1-2,TRBV6-9,CASSYRRPTGRRLSYGYTF
NA,TRBJ2-2,TRBV12-3/TRBV12-4,CASSPGTATGELFF
medium-sized,TRBJ2-2,TRBV6-5,CASSYPGTGELFF
NA,TRBJ2-1,TRBV24-1,CATSDFGSMNEQFF
NA,TRBJ2-7,TRBV6-5,CASSYMGGLVYEQYF
NA,TRBJ2-5,TRBV27,CASRRLAGGVMSETQYF
medium-sized,TRBJ2-2,TRBV5-5,CASSIGVNTGELFF
NA,TRBJ1-2,TRBV5-4,CASSRRNYGYTF
medium-sized,TRBJ2-3,TRBV29-1,CSVEQLHGDTQYF
NA,TRBJ1-3,TRBV11-2,CASSLDSSGNTIYF
NA,TRBJ1-6,TRBV5-1,CASSPQGEDSPLHF
NA,TRBJ2-6,TRBV7-2,CASSLAMGTGANVLTF
NA,TRBJ2-5,TRBV6-1,CASAGGGETQYF
medium-sized,TRBJ2-5,TRBV29-1,CSSTGERTQYF
NA,TRBJ2-2,TRBV4-2,CASSLPLGELFF
NA,TRBJ1-1,TRBV29-1,CSVGTGENTEAFF
NA,TRBJ1-5,TRBV30,CAWSPTGLGNQPQHF
NA,TRBJ1-1,TRBV10-3,CAISDRLMNTEAFF
NA,TRBJ1-1,TRBV5-6,CASSTRVSGIRANTEAFF